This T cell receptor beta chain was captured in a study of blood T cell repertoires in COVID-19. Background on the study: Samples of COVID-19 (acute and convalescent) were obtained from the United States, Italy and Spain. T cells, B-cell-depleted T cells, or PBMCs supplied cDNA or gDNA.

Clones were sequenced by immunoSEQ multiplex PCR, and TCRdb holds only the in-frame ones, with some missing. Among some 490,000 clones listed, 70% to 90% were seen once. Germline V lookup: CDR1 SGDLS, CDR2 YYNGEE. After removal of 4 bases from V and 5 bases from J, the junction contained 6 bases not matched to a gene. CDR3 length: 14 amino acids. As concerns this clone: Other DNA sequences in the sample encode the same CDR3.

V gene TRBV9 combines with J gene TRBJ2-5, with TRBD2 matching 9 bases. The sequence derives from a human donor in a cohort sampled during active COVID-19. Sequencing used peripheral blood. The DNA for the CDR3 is TGTGCCAGCAGCCTCGCGGGAGGGGGGGAGACCCAGTACTTC. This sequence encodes CASSLAGGGETQYF. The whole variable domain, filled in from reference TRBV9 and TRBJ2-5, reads DSGVTQTPKHLITATGQRVTLRCSPRSGDLSVYWYQQSLDQGLQFLIQYYNGEERAKGNILERFSAQQFPDLHSELNLSSLELGDSALYFCASSLAGGGETQYFGPGTRLLVL.